A single sample is the source of the 23 T cell receptor beta chains below, sequenced in a study of identical twins. Via MiXCR, TCRdb re-called the 5' RACE reads, giving one row per CDR3 protein. This sample has 450,000 or so distinct CDR3 sequences; roughly a quarter occur once, and the top ten carry about 3%. The same data also went into a second study, on T cells expressing NK-cell markers.

Source material: CD4+ T cells sorted from blood. The receptors shown here come from a woman aged 18 to 35 in good health.

V usage is TRBV9 and J usage is TRBJ1-5; D is unclear. V was clipped by 0 bases and J by 6 bases, with 7 bases between them. This CDR3 is built from 13 residues. Germline CDR1 is SGDLS and CDR2 is YYNGEE. The CDR3 nucleotides are TGTGCCAGCAGCGTAGTGGTAGGTCAGCCCCAGCATTTT. Protein: CASSVVVGQPQHF.

A single count supports this clonotype. The chain uses TRBV7-9 and TRBJ1-2; D not certain. V was cut by 4 bases and J by 5 bases, with 17 bases left in between. Looked up from germline, CDR1 is SEHNR and CDR2 is FQNEAQ (reference sequence). The CDR3 runs to 15 residues. In DNA form, the CDR3 reads TGTGCCAGCAGCTCCCAAGGCCCACAGACATATGGCTACACCTTC. Its translation is CASSSQGPQTYGYTF.

The V call is TRBV20-1, the J call TRBJ2-3; D may match TRBD1 or TRBD2 (5 bases each). Germline V gene lookup returns CDR1 DFQATT and CDR2 SNEGSKA (reference sequence). V was pared by 7 bases and J by 9 bases, with 14 bases between. This CDR3 is 11 amino acids long. Here the CDR3 reads CSGSRDDTQYF. In DNA, the CDR3 is TGCAGTGGATCCCGGGACGACACGCAGTATTTT.

Only a few counts were recorded for this clonotype. V and J are TRBV12-3 or TRBV12-4 and TRBJ2-7; 7 bases fit TRBD1. V was clipped by 6 bases and J by 0 bases; unmatched bases: 5. The CDR3 totals 14 residues. The CDR3 loop is CASRTGFPSYEQYF. In DNA, the CDR3 is TGTGCCAGCAGGACAGGGTTTCCCTCCTACGAGCAGTACTTC.

The chain combines TRBV29-1 with TRBJ2-2, with 15 bases matching TRBD2. CDR3 length: 15 amino acids. Germline assignment: CDR1 SQVTM and CDR2 ANQGSEA. The ends lost 3 bases at V and 7 bases at J; junction bases unmatched: 3. The CDR3 bases are TGCAGCGTTGATGGGACTAGCGGGGGGTACGGGGAGCTGTTTTTT. Its protein product is CSVDGTSGGYGELFF.

In this sample, this clonotype turned up a few times. This sequence joins TRBV20-1 and TRBJ1-2; D possibly corresponds to TRBD1 (6 bases). CDR3 length: 13 amino acids. V was pared by 3 bases and J by 6 bases, with 14 bases between. CDR1 and CDR2 (germline): DFQATT, SNEGSKA (reference sequence). CDR3 residues: CSARGAGGDGYTF. CDR3 nucleotide sequence: TGCAGTGCTAGGGGGGCAGGAGGCGATGGCTACACCTTC.

The chain uses TRBV4-3 and TRBJ2-2; D gene unclear. Looked up from germline, CDR1 is LGHNA and CDR2 is YSLEER. The V gene lost 4 bases and the J gene lost 6 bases, with 9 bases spanning the gap. This CDR3 spans 13 amino acids. The CDR3 sequence is CASSPAHSGELFF. The CDR3 DNA follows: TGCGCCAGCAGCCCGGCCCACTCCGGGGAGCTGTTTTTT.

The chain uses TRBV5-1 and TRBJ2-1; TRBD2 might be the D (6 bases). The ends were cut back, 5 bases at V and 10 bases at J, with 28 bases in the middle. The CDR3 length is 17 residues. Germline-derived CDR1 and CDR2 are SGHRS and YFSETQ. CDR3 protein: CASRETSGTQGFREQFF. CDR3 in DNA: TGCGCCAGCAGAGAAACCTCCGGGACTCAAGGCTTTCGGGAGCAGTTCTTC.

This clonotype has just a few counts. CDR3 region: CASSSDLGLAGRVTGQYF. CDR3 DNA: TGTGCCAGCAGCTCCGATCTGGGACTAGCGGGGCGTGTTACCGGCCAGTACTTC. The V call is TRBV11-1, the J call TRBJ2-4; 13 nucleotides match TRBD2. This CDR3 is built from 18 residues. V was pared by 4 bases and J by 13 bases, with 19 bases of the junction left unmatched. Germline CDR1 is SGHAT and CDR2 is FQDESV (reference sequence).

The chain uses TRBV7-9 and TRBJ1-1; D not certain. The ends were cut back, 3 bases at V and 1 base at J, with 9 bases in the middle. The length of the CDR3 is 14 residues. Germline values: CDR1 SEHNR, CDR2 FQNEAQ (reference sequence). The CDR3 loop is CASSLPRTNTEAFF. The CDR3 DNA follows: TGTGCCAGCAGCTTGCCGAGGACGAACACTGAAGCTTTCTTT. The full variable domain, in which reference TRBV7-9 and TRBJ1-1 provide the parts outside the CDR3, is DTGVSQNPRHKITKRGQNVTFRCDPISEHNRLYWYRQTLGQGPEFLTYFQNEAQLEKSRLLSDRFSAERPKGSFSTLEIQRTEQGDSAMYLCASSLPRTNTEAFFGQGTRLTVV.

This clonotype turned up a few times. This chain joins TRBV12-3 or TRBV12-4 and TRBJ2-3; 10 nucleotides match TRBD2. V shed 3 bases, J shed 5 bases, and the junction held 8 bases outside the gene matches. CDR3 length: 16 amino acids. CDR3 DNA: TGTGCCAGCAGTTTCCTCAGCGGGGGGGCCAGAGATACGCAGTATTTT. This sequence encodes CASSFLSGGARDTQYF.

This clonotype was observed a few times. The chain has TRBV5-1 and TRBJ2-3; D gene ambiguous. The germline CDR1 and CDR2 sequences are SGHRS and YFSETQ. The CDR3 consists of 15 residues. V lost 4 bases and J lost 6, with 18 bases in between. The CDR3 sequence: CASSIDRPLRDTQYF. The CDR3, as DNA: TGCGCCAGCAGCATTGACCGCCCTCTCAGGGATACGCAGTATTTT.

This clonotype was recorded a few times. This rearrangement joins TRBV12-3 or TRBV12-4 to TRBJ1-5, with D unclear. The length of the CDR3 is 14 residues. The germline V and J ends were trimmed by 6 bases and 3 bases, with 12 bases remaining between them. Written as DNA, the CDR3 is TGTGCCAGCAGCACGCAGGTTAACAATCAGCCCCAGCATTTT. The encoded protein is CASSTQVNNQPQHF.

About this clonotype itself: At one of its ends the junction is not consistent with the germline gene, which may arise from a read error. The chain uses TRBV28 and TRBJ1-1; D not certain. CDR1 is MDHEN and CDR2 is SYDVKM in the germline V gene. CDR3 size: 13 residues. The CDR3 spells CASRLSEYTEAFF. For the CDR3, the DNA is TGTGCCAGCAGATTATCCGAATACACTGAAGCTTTCTTT.

This chain links TRBV5-1 with TRBJ2-1; a possible D gene is TRBD1 (5 bases). CDR1 is SGHRS, CDR2 YFSETQ, per germline. The CDR3 is made up of 14 amino acids. V dropped 2 bases and J dropped 5 bases, with 11 bases sitting between them. CDR3 region: CASSLRGYDNEQFF. CDR3 bases: TGCGCCAGCAGCTTAAGGGGCTACGACAATGAGCAGTTCTTC.

V and J are TRBV7-8 and TRBJ2-7; the D gene is possibly TRBD1 (7 bases). Germline V CDR1 and CDR2: SGHVS, FQNEAQ. V was clipped by 0 bases and J by 4 bases, with 10 bases between them. The CDR3 totals 14 residues. The CDR3 sequence is CASSLAAGGYEQYF. The DNA of the CDR3 is TGTGCCAGCAGCTTAGCCGCAGGGGGGTACGAGCAGTACTTC.

This clonotype has just a few counts. The V call is TRBV5-1, the J call TRBJ2-7; 9 nucleotides line up with TRBD1. This CDR3 has 14 amino acids. Germline CDR1 and CDR2: SGHRS and YFSETQ. V lost 4 bases, J lost 6 bases, and 8 bases stayed unmatched. The CDR3 protein is CASSLAGTGSEQYF. Written as DNA, the CDR3 is TGCGCCAGCAGCCTGGCCGGGACAGGGAGCGAGCAGTACTTC.

This clonotype has a handful of counts. The chain recombines TRBV20-1 with TRBJ2-1; D is uncertain. Trimming took off 4 bases at V and 5 bases at J, with 15 bases between the two ends. Germline CDR1 DFQATT, CDR2 SNEGSKA (reference sequence). The CDR3 extends over 14 amino acids. CDR3 loop: CSAMTPTYHNEQFF. CDR3 sequence (DNA): TGCAGTGCTATGACCCCGACCTATCACAATGAGCAGTTCTTC.

The V call is TRBV7-9, the J call TRBJ2-5; possibly TRBD1 for D (6 bases). Germline V lookup: CDR1 SEHNR, CDR2 FQNEAQ (reference sequence). CDR3 length: 16 residues. Deletions cut 5 bases from V and 1 base from J, with 17 bases between. CDR3 sequence (DNA): TGTGCCAGCAGCGGTCGTGCCCAGGGGAGCCAAGAGACCCAGTACTTC. Amino acids: CASSGRAQGSQETQYF.

The chain has TRBV9 and TRBJ1-1; the D is unclear. The V gene lost 3 bases and the J gene lost 1 base, with 10 bases spanning the gap. CDR3 length: 14 amino acids. Germline values: CDR1 SGDLS, CDR2 YYNGEE. The CDR3 protein is CASSGYQRNTEAFF. The CDR3 coding sequence is TGTGCCAGCAGCGGCTACCAACGGAACACTGAAGCTTTCTTT.

The chain joins TRBV7-2 to TRBJ2-2; a possible D gene is TRBD2 (5 bases). The CDR3 length is 14 residues. CDR1 is SGHTA and CDR2 is FQGNSA in the germline V gene. V was clipped by 5 bases and J by 7 bases, with 14 bases between them. The CDR3 loop is CASSPIGVSGELFF. The CDR3 nucleotides read TGTGCCAGCAGCCCCATCGGGGTCAGCGGGGAGCTGTTTTTT.

The sample holds a few counts of this clonotype. The chain carries TRBV5-1 and TRBJ2-3, with 9 bases identical to TRBD1. Trimming removed 2 bases from V and 3 bases from J; junction bases left unmatched: 7. In germline, CDR1 is SGHRS, CDR2 YFSETQ. CDR3 size: 16 residues. The CDR3 reads CASSFGQGRGTDTQYF. In DNA form, the CDR3 reads TGCGCCAGCAGCTTCGGACAGGGGCGAGGGACAGATACGCAGTATTTT. The variable domain in full, completed from reference TRBV5-1 and TRBJ2-3, reads KAGVTQTPRYLIKTRGQQVTLSCSPISGHRSVSWYQQTPGQGLQFLFEYFSETQRNKGNFPGRFSGRQFSNSRSEMNVSTLELGDSALYLCASSFGQGRGTDTQYFGPGTRLTVL.

This chain uses TRBV12-3 or TRBV12-4 with TRBJ2-7; D assignment may be TRBD1 or TRBD2 (5 bases each). V lost 1 base, J lost 1 base, and 8 bases lay in between. The CDR3 is 14 residues long. The CDR3 reads CASSLGDPSYEQYF. The CDR3 nucleotides are TGTGCCAGCAGTTTAGGGGACCCGTCCTACGAGCAGTACTTC.